This T cell receptor (beta chain) came from a study of blood T cell repertoires in COVID-19. In the study overall: PBMCs, B-cell-depleted T cells, or T cells were the source of the cDNA or gDNA that made up the material.

V dropped 4 bases and J dropped 0 bases, with 6 bases sitting between them. Germline values: CDR1 SGHTA, CDR2 FQGNSA. This CDR3 is built from 13 residues. In the study's own analysis: Reference gene primer amplification gave nucleated cell count estimates. Produced via immunoSEQ multiplex PCR; TCRdb's table is partial and in-frame only. That table furnishes V, J and clone size, whereas the DNA furnished D and trimming. The profile shows around 58,000 clones, about 93% of them singletons. Sequenced: peripheral blood. The clonotype comes from a human donor with active COVID-19. The donor label of this sample is uncertain. V and J are TRBV7-2 and TRBJ1-1; D gene unclear. CDR3 sequence reads: CASSSEVNTEAFF. In DNA, the CDR3 is TGTGCCAGCAGCTCAGAAGTGAACACTGAAGCTTTCTTT.